This T cell receptor (beta chain) was documented in a study of beta chain features in type 1 diabetes. One heparinised blood draw, averaging roughly 110 mL, came from each donor. Broader study findings: Type 1 diabetes patients had VDJ junctions that carried fewer insertions and more deletions. Across all four CD4+ subsets, people with type 1 diabetes showed modestly shorter TCRB CDR3s.

The study reverse transcribed the entire isolated RNA, so it sequenced expressed TCRB transcripts. An average of roughly 4 million reads was obtained for naive, central memory and regulatory T cell samples. TCRdb keeps only in-frame clones here, not all; method: immunoSEQ multiplex PCR. The table includes 300,000 to 350,000 clones, approximately 13% detected once. A remark on this clone: The antigen remains unidentified.

CDR3 length equals 13 residues. From germline, CDR1 is SGDLS and CDR2 YYNGEE. V gave up 4 bases and J gave up 2 bases, with 9 bases separating them. V gene TRBV9 combines with J gene TRBJ1-1; D uncertain. The sample was naive CD4+ T cells from blood. The receptor was derived from a woman in her late teens or twenties with type 1 diabetes. CDR3 protein: CASSQITNTEAFF. DNA for the CDR3: TGTGCCAGCAGCCAAATAACAAACACTGAAGCTTTCTTT.